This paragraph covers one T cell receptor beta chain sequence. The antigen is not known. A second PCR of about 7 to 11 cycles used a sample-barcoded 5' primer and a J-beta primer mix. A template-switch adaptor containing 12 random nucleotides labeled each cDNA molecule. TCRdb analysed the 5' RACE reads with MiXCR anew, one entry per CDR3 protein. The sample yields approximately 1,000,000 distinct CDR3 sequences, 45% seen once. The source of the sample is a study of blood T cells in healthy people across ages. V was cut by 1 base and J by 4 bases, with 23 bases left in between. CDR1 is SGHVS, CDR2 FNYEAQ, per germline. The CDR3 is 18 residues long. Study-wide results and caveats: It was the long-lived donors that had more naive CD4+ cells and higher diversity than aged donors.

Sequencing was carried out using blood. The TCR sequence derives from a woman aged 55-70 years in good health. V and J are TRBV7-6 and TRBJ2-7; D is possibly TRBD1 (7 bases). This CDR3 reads CASSLDGAQGGVRYEQYF. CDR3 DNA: TGTGCCAGCAGCTTAGACGGTGCGCAGGGGGGCGTTAGGTACGAGCAGTACTTC. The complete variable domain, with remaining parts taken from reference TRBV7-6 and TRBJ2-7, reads GAGVSQSPRYKVTKRGQDVALRCDPISGHVSLYWYRQALGQGPEFLTYFNYEAQQDKSGLPNDRFSAERPEGSISTLTIQRTEQRDSAMYRCASSLDGAQGGVRYEQYFGPGTRLTVT.